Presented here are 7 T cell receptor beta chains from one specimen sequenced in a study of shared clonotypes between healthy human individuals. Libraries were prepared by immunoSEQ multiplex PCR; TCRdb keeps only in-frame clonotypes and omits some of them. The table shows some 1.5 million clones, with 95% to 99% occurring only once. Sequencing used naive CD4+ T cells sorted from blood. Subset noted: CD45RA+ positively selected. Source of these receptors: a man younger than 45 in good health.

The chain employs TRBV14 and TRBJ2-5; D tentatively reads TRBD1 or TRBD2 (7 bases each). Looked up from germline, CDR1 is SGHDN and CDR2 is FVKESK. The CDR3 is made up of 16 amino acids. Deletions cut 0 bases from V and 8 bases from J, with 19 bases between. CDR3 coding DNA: TGTGCCAGCAGCCAAGATCGGAGGCAGGGGGAGGGAACCCAGTACTTC. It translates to CASSQDRRQGEGTQYF.

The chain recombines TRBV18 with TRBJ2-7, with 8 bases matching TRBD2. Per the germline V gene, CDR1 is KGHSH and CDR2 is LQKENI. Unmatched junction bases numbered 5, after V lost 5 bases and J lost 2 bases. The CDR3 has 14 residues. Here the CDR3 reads CASSLAGRAYEQYF. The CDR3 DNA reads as TGTGCCAGCTCATTAGCGGGACGCGCCTACGAGCAGTACTTC.

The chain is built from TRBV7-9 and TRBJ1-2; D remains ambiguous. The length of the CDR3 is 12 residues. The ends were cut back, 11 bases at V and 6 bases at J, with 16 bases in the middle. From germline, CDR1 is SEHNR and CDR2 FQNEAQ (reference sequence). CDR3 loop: CAGLGRLDGYTF. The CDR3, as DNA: TGTGCCGGCCTTGGAAGGCTGGATGGCTACACCTTC.

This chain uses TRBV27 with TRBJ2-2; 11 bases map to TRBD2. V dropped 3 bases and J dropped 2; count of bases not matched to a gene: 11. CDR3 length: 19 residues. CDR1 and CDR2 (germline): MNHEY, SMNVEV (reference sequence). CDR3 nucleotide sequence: TGTGCCAGCAGTTTCTCTCTCCGTAGCGGGAGGGCTAACACCGGGGAGCTGTTTTTT. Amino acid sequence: CASSFSLRSGRANTGELFF.

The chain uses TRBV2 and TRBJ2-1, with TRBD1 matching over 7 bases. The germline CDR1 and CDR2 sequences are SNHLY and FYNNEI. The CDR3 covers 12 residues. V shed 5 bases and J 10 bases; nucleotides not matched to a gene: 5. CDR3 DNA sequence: TGTGCCAGCAGTATACAGGGGCCGGAGCAGTTCTTC. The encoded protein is CASSIQGPEQFF.

CDR3 protein: CASSFRTGQNTEAFF. The DNA of the CDR3 is TGCGCCAGCAGCTTCCGGACAGGGCAGAACACTGAAGCTTTCTTT. This chain connects TRBV5-1 to TRBJ1-1; 8 bases are a match to TRBD1. Germline V lookup: CDR1 SGHRS, CDR2 YFSETQ. The CDR3 sequence is 15 residues long. Trimming at V came to 2 bases and at J to 1 base, leaving 4 bases not matched to a gene.

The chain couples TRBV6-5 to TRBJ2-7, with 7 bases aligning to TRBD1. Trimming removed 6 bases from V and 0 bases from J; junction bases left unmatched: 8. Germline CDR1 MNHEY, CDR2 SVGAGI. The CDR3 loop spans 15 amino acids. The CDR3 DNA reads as TGTGCCAGCAGCCGACAGGGCCCCAGCTCCTACGAGCAGTACTTC. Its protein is CASSRQGPSSYEQYF.